The TCR beta chain described here comes from a study of molecular identifiers for immune sequencing clone quantification. Study outcomes and limitations: Detection of one spiked Jurkat cell's TCR RNA reportedly worked in around 1 million naive cells.

This CDR3 has 13 amino acids. CDR1 is SEHNR and CDR2 is FQNEAQ in the germline V gene (reference sequence). V lost 7 bases to trimming and J lost 5 bases; unmatched junction nucleotides: 7. With regard to this clonotype: Its cognate antigen is unknown.

TCR libraries were built in bulk with a published protocol and specific TCR primers. Each CDR3 protein gets one entry after TCRdb re-called the PCR reads with MiXCR. Of over 65,000 distinct CDR3 sequences listed, about 23% were seen once; the top ten hold about 0.8%. Sequenced sample: naive CD8+ T cells from blood, with Jurkat cell RNA spiked in. Subset denoted: FACS-sorted CD8+CD4-CCR7+CD45RA+ naive T cells. The gene calls are TRBV7-9 and TRBJ2-5; 7 nucleotides agree with TRBD2. The sequence came from a human donor in good health. Some libraries in this study had Jurkat cell RNA spiked in. The DNA for the CDR3 is TGTGCCAGCAACCCCACAGCGGGGGAGACCCAGTACTTC. Translation: CASNPTAGETQYF. Full variable domain (outside the CDR3, taken from reference TRBV7-9 and TRBJ2-5): DTGVSQNPRHKITKRGQNVTFRCDPISEHNRLYWYRQTLGQGPEFLTYFQNEAQLEKSRLLSDRFSAERPKGSFSTLEIQRTEQGDSAMYLCASNPTAGETQYFGPGTRLLVL.